What follows are 32 T cell receptor beta chains derived from one specimen sequenced in a study of T cells in Graves' hyperthyroidism and ophthalmopathy. TCR beta CDR3 regions were amplified from RNA. The HTBI primer set was used in a first-round RT-PCR of the TCR CDR3. TCRdb re-called the multiplex PCR reads with MiXCR, one entry per CDR3 protein. The data show fewer than 550,000 distinct CDR3 sequences, around a sixth seen once. Material: blood. These TCRs come from a woman aged 18-29 years with Graves' hyperthyroidism.

The genes are TRBV28 and TRBJ1-6, with 10 bases matching TRBD1. V trimming: 3 bases; J trimming: 7 bases; junction bases outside the gene matches: 15. The germline V gene encodes CDR1 MDHEN and CDR2 SYDVKM. The CDR3 runs 19 residues. CDR3: CASSFPYTGQGGMNSPLHF. CDR3 coding DNA: TGTGCCAGCAGTTTCCCCTATACCGGACAGGGGGGAATGAATTCACCCCTCCACTTT.

This clonotype was picked up many times. V usage is TRBV28 and J usage is TRBJ1-1; 8 nucleotides match TRBD1. The junction had 15 bases not matched to a gene; V was cut back by 5 bases and J by 7 bases. CDR3 length: 16 amino acids. Germline CDR1 and CDR2: MDHEN and SYDVKM. CDR3 DNA sequence: TGTGCCAGCAGTCCTGGCGACGGACAGGGAGCCAGTGAAGCTTTCTTT. Encoded protein: CASSPGDGQGASEAFF. Looking up the rest from reference TRBV28 and TRBJ1-1 gives the full variable domain: DVKVTQSSRYLVKRTGEKVFLECVQDMDHENMFWYRQDPGLGLRLIYFSYDVKMKEKGDIPEGYSVSREKKERFSLILESASTNQTSMYLCASSPGDGQGASEAFFGQGTRLTVV.

This clonotype was detected ten times or more. The rearrangement uses TRBV11-2 and TRBJ2-3, with a possible D match to TRBD2 (7 bases). The germline V and J ends were trimmed by 4 bases and 5 bases, with 25 bases remaining between them. Germline CDR1 SGHAT, CDR2 FQNNGV. The CDR3 extends over 18 amino acids. The CDR3 loop is CASSSGASGSITVDTQYF. The DNA for the CDR3 is TGTGCCAGCAGCTCAGGGGCTAGCGGCAGCATAACGGTAGATACGCAGTATTTT.

This clonotype was seen repeatedly, ten times or more. This chain links TRBV29-1 with TRBJ2-7; D might be TRBD1 (6 bases). V lost 4 bases and J 5 bases, leaving 18 bases between the germline ends. This CDR3 spans 14 amino acids. CDR1 SQVTM and CDR2 ANQGSEA come from the germline V gene. The CDR3 sequence is CSVALRGLGHEQYF. The CDR3 DNA reads TGCAGCGTTGCCCTCAGGGGTTTGGGTCACGAGCAGTACTTC.

This clonotype was seen a few times. This sequence joins TRBV7-3 and TRBJ2-5, with 9 bases matching TRBD2. The germline V gene encodes CDR1 SGHTA and CDR2 FQGTGA. V lost 6 bases, J lost 4 bases, and 9 bases stayed unmatched. This CDR3 is 15 amino acids long. CDR3 nucleotides: TGTGCCAGCAGTCCGATAGCGGGAGTGGGAGAGACCCAGTACTTC. Protein: CASSPIAGVGETQYF.

Note on this clonotype: A read error may explain this, as a much larger clone is one base away. The chain links TRBV6-2 or TRBV6-3 to TRBJ2-7; D is perhaps TRBD2 (5 bases). The V gene's germline CDR1 is MNHEY and CDR2 SVGEGT. Trimming pared 5 bases from V and 1 base from J, leaving 15 bases between. The CDR3 runs to 15 residues. The CDR3 loop reads CASSPPSPGSYEQYF. In DNA form, the CDR3 reads TGTGCCAGCAGTCCTCCTAGCCCGGGGTCCTACGAGCAGTACTTC.

This clonotype has just a few counts. The rearrangement uses TRBV20-1 and TRBJ2-3; D not resolved. Per germline, CDR1 DFQATT and CDR2 SNEGSKA (reference sequence). This CDR3 is built from 13 residues. With 0 bases removed from V and 5 bases from J, the gap between germline ends came to 9 bases. The CDR3 DNA sequence: TGCAGTGCTAGAGAGGCAGCCGTAGATACGCAGTATTTT. Translating it yields CSAREAAVDTQYF.

This clonotype showed up many times. The chain links TRBV18 to TRBJ2-2; D is uncertain. V was pared by 0 bases and J by 0 bases, with 8 bases between. The germline gives CDR1 KGHSH, CDR2 LQKENI. The CDR3 consists of 16 residues. For the CDR3, the DNA is TGTGCCAGCTCACCACCCGCCCGGTCGAACACCGGGGAGCTGTTTTTT. Its translation: CASSPPARSNTGELFF.

This clonotype was seen a handful of times. The chain employs TRBV5-1 and TRBJ1-1; D is undetermined. The V gene lost 6 bases and the J gene lost 0 bases, with 12 bases spanning the gap. The CDR3 runs 14 residues. CDR1 and CDR2 (germline): SGHRS, YFSETQ. CDR3 sequence (DNA): TGCGCCAGCAACCGGGTCGAGATGAACACTGAAGCTTTCTTT. Residues: CASNRVEMNTEAFF.

This clonotype was seen more than once but under ten times. The chain recombines TRBV12-5 with TRBJ2-5; no clear D. Germline CDR1 LGHNT, CDR2 FRNRAP. V lost 2 bases, J lost 5 bases, and 15 bases lay in between. CDR3 size: 15 residues. The CDR3 nucleotides are TGTGCTAGTGGTTTGTCGGACCCCTTAGGGGAGACCCAGTACTTC. This translates into CASGLSDPLGETQYF.

This clonotype showed up just a few times. This sequence joins TRBV4-2 and TRBJ2-5; 7 nucleotides line up with TRBD1. Germline V gene sequence: CDR1 LGHNA, CDR2 YNFKEQ. Germline trimming cut 4 bases from V and 5 bases from J; bases unmatched to any gene: 7. The CDR3 extends over 14 amino acids. CDR3 protein: CASSLGTEGETQYF. The CDR3 nucleotides are TGTGCCAGCAGCCTCGGGACAGAGGGCGAGACCCAGTACTTC.

This chain links TRBV20-1 with TRBJ1-5; 7 bases agree with TRBD1. Looked up from germline, CDR1 is DFQATT and CDR2 is SNEGSKA (reference sequence). V gave up 2 bases and J gave up 0 bases; unmatched junction bases: 10. The CDR3 has 17 residues. CDR3 bases: TGCAGTGCTAGATCTGGGACAGAAGGTAATAGCAATCAGCCCCAGCATTTT. Protein sequence: CSARSGTEGNSNQPQHF.

The rearrangement links TRBV5-6 to TRBJ1-1, with D perhaps TRBD1 (5 bases). Trimming removed 1 base at V and 1 base at J, with 11 bases between. Germline V gene data show CDR1 as SGHDT and CDR2 as YYEEEE. The CDR3 sequence is 15 residues long. CDR3 residues: CASSLRGAGNTEAFF. The CDR3 coding sequence is TGTGCCAGCAGCTTGAGGGGCGCGGGGAACACTGAAGCTTTCTTT.

The sample holds a few counts of this clonotype. The J gene is TRBJ1-2, the V gene TRBV19; D remains ambiguous. The germline V and J ends were trimmed by 7 bases and 4 bases, with 13 bases remaining between them. Germline-derived CDR1 and CDR2 are LNHDA and SQIVND (reference sequence). CDR3 length: 13 residues. This CDR3 reads CASMFSAGYGYTF. The DNA for the CDR3 is TGTGCCAGTATGTTTTCGGCCGGCTATGGCTACACCTTC.

The rearrangement joins TRBV20-1 to TRBJ1-6, with D unresolved. V was trimmed by 0 bases and J by 5 bases, leaving 17 bases between them. The germline CDR1 and CDR2 sequences are DFQATT and SNEGSKA (reference sequence). This CDR3 region has 17 residues. CDR3: CSARDVRAGLNNSPLHF. The CDR3 bases are TGCAGTGCTAGAGATGTTAGGGCAGGCTTAAATAATTCACCCCTCCACTTT.

Ten or more counts support this clonotype. The chain has TRBV12-3 or TRBV12-4 and TRBJ1-2; D call uncertain. There are 14 residues in the CDR3. V gave up 4 bases and J gave up 0 bases, with 9 bases separating them. CDR3 region: CASSSRTANYGYTF. The CDR3 DNA reads as TGTGCCAGCAGTTCGAGGACGGCTAACTATGGCTACACCTTC.

The rearrangement uses TRBV5-1 and TRBJ2-1; TRBD1 is a possible D gene (5 bases). Germline CDR1 reads SGHRS; CDR2 reads YFSETQ. The V end lost 4 bases, the J end lost 3 bases, and 14 bases lay between the germline ends. The CDR3 runs to 15 residues. The CDR3 region is CASSRTNQGYNEQFF. The DNA of the CDR3 is TGCGCCAGCAGCCGAACAAACCAGGGCTACAATGAGCAGTTCTTC.

The table lists this clonotype with many counts. This sequence joins TRBV29-1 and TRBJ2-3, with D unclear. Germline CDR1 is SQVTM and CDR2 is ANQGSEA. CDR3 size: 14 residues. V lost 2 bases and J 5 bases, leaving 14 bases between the germline ends. The CDR3, as DNA: TGCAGCGTTGAATTGGGAAGGCGGCAAGATACGCAGTATTTT. Translated: CSVELGRRQDTQYF.

The chain joins TRBV3-1 to TRBJ1-1, with D perhaps TRBD1 (6 bases). Germline V gene lookup returns CDR1 LGHDT and CDR2 YNNKEL (reference sequence). V was clipped by 1 base and J by 11 bases, with 11 bases between them. The CDR3 contains 12 residues. CDR3 region: CASSQGRGWAFF. For the CDR3, the DNA is TGTGCCAGCAGCCAAGGGAGGGGGTGGGCTTTCTTT.

The chain recombines TRBV3-1 with TRBJ2-6; D is possibly TRBD1 (8 bases). Trimming left V 4 bases short and J 2 bases short, with 24 bases between. The CDR3 is 20 amino acids. From germline, CDR1 is LGHDT and CDR2 YNNKEL (reference sequence). The CDR3 reads CASSPRTGRVVGAGANVLTF. The CDR3 bases are TGTGCCAGCAGCCCCAGGACAGGGAGGGTAGTAGGCGCTGGGGCCAACGTCCTGACTTTC.

This clonotype has a handful of counts. The V gene is TRBV15, the J gene TRBJ2-1, with 8 bases matching TRBD1. Unmatched junction bases numbered 11, after V lost 3 bases and J lost 7 bases. Germline V gene data show CDR1 as LNHNV and CDR2 as YYDKDF (reference sequence). The CDR3 is 16 residues long. The CDR3 sequence: CATSRWTGRGWNEQFF. The CDR3 DNA reads TGTGCCACCAGCAGGTGGACAGGGAGAGGTTGGAATGAGCAGTTCTTC.

The sample holds many counts of this clonotype. The V and J genes are TRBV27 and TRBJ2-2; a possible D gene is TRBD2 (6 bases). With 2 bases removed from V and 0 bases from J, the gap between germline ends came to 7 bases. This CDR3 comprises 15 residues. Germline values: CDR1 MNHEY, CDR2 SMNVEV (reference sequence). CDR3 region: CASSLIAANTGELFF. The DNA of the CDR3 is TGTGCCAGCAGTTTAATAGCGGCGAACACCGGGGAGCTGTTTTTT.

This clonotype appeared a few times. This chain links TRBV5-1 with TRBJ2-5; 16 bases are a match to TRBD2. Trimming at V came to 5 bases and at J to 2 bases, leaving 12 bases not matched to a gene. Per germline, CDR1 SGHRS and CDR2 YFSETQ. This CDR3 has 19 residues. The CDR3 reads CASRPGLAGGLFPQETQYF. In nucleotides, the CDR3 is TGCGCCAGCAGACCGGGACTAGCGGGAGGGCTCTTTCCACAAGAGACCCAGTACTTC.

This clonotype was picked up many times. The V gene is TRBV2, the J gene TRBJ1-2; D uncertain. This CDR3 region has 15 residues. V was shortened by 3 bases and J by 3 bases, with 14 bases between the two germline ends. CDR1 and CDR2 (germline): SNHLY, FYNNEI. CDR3 sequence (DNA): TGTGCCAGCAGTGAGGAGGGTAACCGTCACTATGGCTACACCTTC. Its protein product is CASSEEGNRHYGYTF.

This clonotype was recorded a few times. The junction and the germline gene differ at one end; a read error may be behind it. V and J are TRBV20-1 and TRBJ2-3, with TRBD2 matching over 9 bases. Germline CDR1 is DFQATT and CDR2 is SNEGSKA (reference sequence). This CDR3 is built from 16 residues. The CDR3, as DNA: TGCAGTGCTCGAATAGTGACTAGCGGTAACACAGGTACGCAGTATTTT. Its translation: CSARIVTSGNTGTQYF.

CDR3 sequence: CATSDEYYEQYF. The CDR3 DNA is TGTGCCACCAGTGACGAATACTACGAGCAGTACTTC. This chain joins TRBV24-1 and TRBJ2-7; no reliable D call. V was clipped by 4 bases and J by 3 bases, with 6 bases between them. CDR1 and CDR2 (germline): KGHDR, SFDVKD. The CDR3 consists of 12 residues.

Regarding this clonotype: It may be a read error: a sequence one base away is much more abundant. The CDR3 nucleotides are TGTGCCAGCAGTTCCAGCAGGAACTCTGGCTACACCTTC. Its translation: CASSSSRNSGYTF. V usage is TRBV6-8 and J usage is TRBJ1-2, with D unresolved. Germline V gene sequence: CDR1 MNHGY, CDR2 SAAAGT. This CDR3 region has 13 residues.

This clonotype was observed many times. The rearrangement links TRBV28 to TRBJ1-6; 9 bases fit TRBD1. Germline CDR1 reads MDHEN; CDR2 reads SYDVKM. This CDR3 region has 15 residues. With V trimmed by 6 bases and J by 8 bases, 8 bases remained unmatched. CDR3 amino acids: CASRKRTGEDSPLHF. The CDR3 DNA sequence: TGTGCCAGCAGAAAAAGGACAGGGGAGGATTCACCCCTCCACTTT.

This clonotype showed up just a few times. CDR3 nucleotides: TGCGCCAGCAGCCCCTCCCCGGGGTCTGGTAATGAGCAGTTCTTC. It codes for CASSPSPGSGNEQFF. The chain employs TRBV4-1 and TRBJ2-1; a possible D gene is TRBD2 (5 bases). Trimming shortened V by 4 bases and J by 7 bases, and 17 bases separated the two germline ends. Germline loops: CDR1 MGHRA, CDR2 YSYEKL. The CDR3 runs to 15 residues.

This clonotype was found a few times. The rearrangement joins TRBV12-3 or TRBV12-4 to TRBJ1-6, with a weak D call TRBD1 (5 bases). The CDR3 has 17 residues. Trimming left V 6 bases short and J 0 bases short, with 15 bases between. CDR3 sequence (DNA): TGTGCCAGCAGGGGGGTCGAGGGAAGCTCCTATAATTCACCCCTCCACTTT. This encodes CASRGVEGSSYNSPLHF.

This clonotype has just a few counts. This rearrangement joins TRBV24-1 to TRBJ1-5; unclear D gene. The CDR3 loop spans 12 amino acids. Germline lookup yields CDR1 KGHDR and CDR2 SFDVKD. Trimming took 2 bases from V and 6 from J, leaving 4 bases between them. CDR3 bases: TGTGCCACCAGTGATTGGTTTCAGCCCCAGCATTTT. This encodes CATSDWFQPQHF.

This clonotype occurred a few times. The chain joins TRBV24-1 to TRBJ1-2; a possible D gene is TRBD1 (5 bases). Deletions cut 3 bases from V and 4 bases from J, with 11 bases between. This CDR3 spans 14 amino acids. Germline loops: CDR1 KGHDR, CDR2 SFDVKD. This chain's CDR3 is CATSDGDRVYGYTF. The CDR3 DNA reads TGTGCCACCAGTGATGGGGACCGAGTCTATGGCTACACCTTC.